The next 26 T cell receptor beta chains were all read from a single sample in a study of blood T cell repertoires in COVID-19. TCRdb keeps only in-frame clones here, not all; method: immunoSEQ multiplex PCR. The sample gives about 210,000 clones, 75% to 90% of which show up once; around 0.72% is in the top ten. The source material was peripheral blood. Source of these receptors: a middle-aged man with acute or convalescent COVID-19.

In its sample, this clone was seen once. The chain combines TRBV7-2 with TRBJ2-3; the match to TRBD2 covers 8 bases. The trim removed 11 bases at V and 2 bases at J, leaving 9 bases unmatched. CDR1 is SGHTA, CDR2 FQGNSA, per germline. This CDR3 has 14 residues. CDR3 DNA sequence: TGTGCCGAGCGGGCGGGGGGCCACACAGATACGCAGTATTTT. Translating it yields CAERAGGHTDTQYF.

The genes are TRBV9 and TRBJ2-7; 10 bases align to TRBD1. V shed 5 bases, J shed 2 bases, and the junction held 10 bases outside the gene matches. CDR1 is SGDLS, CDR2 YYNGEE, per germline. This CDR3 region has 16 residues. This CDR3 reads CASSTSGQGSPYEQYF. The CDR3 nucleotides are TGTGCCAGCAGTACCTCGGGACAGGGGAGCCCCTACGAGCAGTACTTC.

This clone showed up just a few times. Here the CDR3 DNA reads TGTGCCAGCAGCGACTTTAGAGCTTTCTTT. This translates into CASSDFRAFF. The J gene is TRBJ1-1, the V gene TRBV12-3 or TRBV12-4; D call uncertain. CDR3 length: 10 residues. V was clipped by 6 bases and J by 10 bases, with 9 bases between them.

V usage is TRBV7-8 and J usage is TRBJ2-1, with a possible D match to TRBD1 (9 bases). This CDR3 spans 17 amino acids. Germline lookup yields CDR1 SGHVS and CDR2 FQNEAQ. With 3 bases removed from V and 6 bases from J, the gap between germline ends came to 21 bases. In DNA form, the CDR3 reads TGTGCCAGCAGCTTCACGGGGGGGACAGGGTGGCCCAATGAGCAGTTCTTC. Protein product: CASSFTGGTGWPNEQFF.

This rearrangement joins TRBV30 to TRBJ1-5; 8 nucleotides line up with TRBD1. The V gene's germline CDR1 is GTSNPN and CDR2 SVGIG (reference sequence). V was pared by 2 bases and J by 5 bases, with 5 bases of the junction left unmatched. There are 14 residues in the CDR3. CDR3 sequence reads: CAWSPGQGHQPQHF. In DNA form, the CDR3 reads TGTGCCTGGAGTCCCGGACAGGGACATCAGCCCCAGCATTTT.

V and J are TRBV18 and TRBJ1-2; 7 bases are shared with TRBD1. The J segment lost 8 bases and the V segment lost 6 bases, leaving 24 bases of the junction unmatched. CDR3 length equals 18 residues. Germline V gene lookup returns CDR1 KGHSH and CDR2 LQKENI. CDR3 in amino acids: CASSTTGGGQSSTKGYTF. The CDR3 DNA sequence: TGTGCCAGCTCCACTACCGGAGGGGGACAGTCTTCCACGAAAGGCTACACCTTC.

There are a few counts of this clone. V usage is TRBV10-1 and J usage is TRBJ2-7; 8 bases are shared with TRBD1. Germline CDR1 WNHNN, CDR2 SYGVQD (reference sequence). Germline trimming cut 6 bases from V and 3 bases from J; bases unmatched to any gene: 4. This CDR3 is 13 amino acids long. CDR3 region: CASSPQGGYEQYF. CDR3 DNA: TGCGCCAGCAGCCCACAGGGGGGCTACGAGCAGTACTTC.

The sample holds a few counts of this clone. The V and J genes are TRBV4-1 and TRBJ1-5; 10 bases agree with TRBD1. The germline CDR1 and CDR2 sequences are MGHRA and YSYEKL. The V and J ends lost 0 bases and 7 bases, in that order; junction bases with no gene match: 3. This CDR3 comprises 15 residues. CDR3 residues: CASSQEGDRGQPQHF. The CDR3 nucleotides read TGCGCCAGCAGCCAAGAAGGGGACAGGGGACAGCCCCAGCATTTT.

The chain uses TRBV30 and TRBJ2-3; tentatively, D is TRBD2 (6 bases). Germline V gives CDR1 GTSNPN, CDR2 SVGIG (reference sequence). Trimming cost V 8 bases and J 0 bases, with 18 bases left between them. The CDR3 sequence is 15 residues long. The CDR3 region has the DNA TGTGCCGGGGGGTGGAGAACAGGCAGCACAGATACGCAGTATTTT. This sequence encodes CAGGWRTGSTDTQYF.

The chain carries TRBV13 and TRBJ1-3; 7 bases fit TRBD1. Germline values: CDR1 PRHDT, CDR2 FYEKMQ (reference sequence). V lost 2 bases to trimming and J lost 2 bases; unmatched junction nucleotides: 6. The CDR3 spans 16 residues. CDR3 in DNA: TGTGCCAGCAGCTTAACCACAGGGGAGGCTGGAAACACCATATATTTT. This gives the protein CASSLTTGEAGNTIYF. Using reference TRBV13 and TRBJ1-3 for the parts outside the CDR3, the full variable domain is AAGVIQSPRHLIKEKRETATLKCYPIPRHDTVYWYQQGPGQDPQFLISFYEKMQSDKGSIPDRFSAQQFSDYHSELNMSSLELGDSALYFCASSLTTGEAGNTIYFGEGSWLTVV.

The rearrangement links TRBV6-2 or TRBV6-3 to TRBJ1-1; no clear D gene. Germline values: CDR1 MNHEY, CDR2 SVGEGT. This CDR3 spans 15 amino acids. V was pared by 3 bases and J by 13 bases, with 24 bases between. The CDR3 region is CASSYLRGLAPEGFF. The CDR3 nucleotides read TGTGCCAGCAGTTATTTGCGTGGGTTGGCACCCGAGGGTTTCTTT.

Concerning this clone itself: Other DNA sequences in the same sample also yield this CDR3. This chain links TRBV6-5 with TRBJ2-7; D perhaps matches TRBD2 (7 bases). Germline CDR1 and CDR2: MNHEY and SVGAGI. Trimming stripped 2 bases from V and 1 base from J, with 9 bases between. This CDR3 region has 14 residues. CDR3 amino acids: CASSYGGASYEQYF. DNA for the CDR3: TGTGCCAGCAGTTACGGGGGGGCATCCTACGAGCAGTACTTC.

In this sample, this clone turned up a few times. The chain has TRBV7-9 and TRBJ2-3, with TRBD2 matching 13 bases. J gave up 0 bases and V 2 bases, and 8 bases lay outside the gene matches. The CDR3 is made up of 19 amino acids. CDR1 and CDR2 (germline): SEHNR, FQNEAQ (reference sequence). CDR3 sequence reads: CASSLPGTSGAFSTDTQYF. CDR3 in DNA: TGTGCCAGCAGCTTACCCGGGACTAGCGGGGCCTTTAGCACAGATACGCAGTATTTT.

This chain connects TRBV11-2 to TRBJ2-1, with a weak D call TRBD2 (6 bases). CDR1 is SGHAT and CDR2 is FQNNGV in the germline V gene. Trimming shortened V by 5 bases and J by 2 bases, and 13 bases separated the two germline ends. CDR3 length: 15 residues. The DNA of the CDR3 is TGTGCCAGCAGCCCCCCGGGGGTGGCCTACAATGAGCAGTTCTTC. This translates into CASSPPGVAYNEQFF.

V is TRBV19 and J is TRBJ2-6; tentatively, D is TRBD1 (6 bases). The CDR3 has 15 residues. Germline CDR1 and CDR2: LNHDA and SQIVND (reference sequence). V lost 2 bases to trimming and J lost 2 bases, with 7 bases between them. The DNA of the CDR3 is TGTGCCAGTAGTATACAGGGGCCTGGGGCCAACGTCCTGACTTTC. Protein sequence: CASSIQGPGANVLTF.

The chain links TRBV6-2 or TRBV6-3 to TRBJ2-3; TRBD2 agrees at 7 bases. This CDR3 has 14 amino acids. The junction had 5 bases not matched to a gene; V was cut back by 4 bases and J by 4 bases. Germline-derived CDR1 and CDR2 are MNHEY and SVGEGT. The CDR3 nucleotides read TGTGCCAGCAGTTCCCGACTAGCAGCAGATACGCAGTATTTT. Protein: CASSSRLAADTQYF.

This clone has a handful of counts. CDR3 region: CAWDPVTVWAGVSTGELFF. The DNA of the CDR3 is TGTGCCTGGGACCCCGTCACAGTGTGGGCAGGGGTAAGCACCGGGGAGCTGTTTTTT. The chain has TRBV30 and TRBJ2-2, with D possibly being TRBD1 (6 bases). The germline CDR1 and CDR2 sequences are GTSNPN and SVGIG (reference sequence). With 5 bases removed from V and 4 bases from J, the gap between germline ends came to 29 bases. This CDR3 contains 19 residues. The full variable domain, rest sourced from reference TRBV30 and TRBJ2-2, is SQTIHQWPATLVQPVGSPLSLECTVEGTSNPNLYWYRQAAGRGLQLLFYSVGIGQISSEVPQNLSASRPQDRQFILSSKKLLLSDSGFYLCAWDPVTVWAGVSTGELFFGEGSRLTVL.

The genes are TRBV25-1 and TRBJ2-7, with 13 bases lining up with TRBD2. The CDR3 consists of 16 residues. After removal of 0 bases from V and 7 bases from J, the junction contained 6 bases not matched to a gene. Germline V gene lookup returns CDR1 MGHDK and CDR2 SYGVNS. DNA of the CDR3: TGTGCCAGCAGTGAATATGAACTAGCGGGAGGGCCTGAGCAGTACTTC. Protein: CASSEYELAGGPEQYF.

This chain connects TRBV6-5 to TRBJ1-5; 8 nucleotides match TRBD1. V lost 5 bases and J lost 7; bases outside the gene matches: 7. The germline CDR1 and CDR2 sequences are MNHEY and SVGAGI. The CDR3 extends over 14 amino acids. CDR3 residues: CASSLGQGFQPQHF. DNA for the CDR3: TGTGCCAGCAGTCTTGGACAGGGATTCCAGCCCCAGCATTTT.

The chain combines TRBV7-2 with TRBJ2-7; D possibly corresponds to TRBD2 (6 bases). The CDR3 spans 14 residues. The germline V and J ends were trimmed by 1 base and 6 bases, with 13 bases remaining between them. Germline V gives CDR1 SGHTA, CDR2 FQGNSA. CDR3 protein: CASSLVGGASEQYF. The CDR3 DNA reads TGTGCCAGCAGCTTAGTAGGAGGGGCCTCCGAGCAGTACTTC.

The genes are TRBV6-1 and TRBJ1-5; D is perhaps TRBD1 (6 bases). V dropped 1 base and J dropped 1 base, with 20 bases sitting between them. The germline V gene encodes CDR1 MNHNS and CDR2 SASEGT. The CDR3 contains 19 residues. In nucleotides, the CDR3 is TGTGCCAGCAGTGAAGGTGCGGGGGCGGTTCTTTGGAGCAATCAGCCCCAGCATTTT. Amino acid sequence: CASSEGAGAVLWSNQPQHF.

The chain has TRBV5-1 and TRBJ1-4; tentative D call: TRBD1 (6 bases). Trimming removed 1 base at V and 8 bases at J, with 15 bases between. Germline V lookup: CDR1 SGHRS, CDR2 YFSETQ. The length of the CDR3 is 15 residues. CDR3 sequence reads: CASSLMAGEGEKLFF. CDR3 DNA: TGCGCCAGCAGCTTGATGGCAGGGGAGGGGGAAAAACTGTTTTTT.

The chain has TRBV7-9 and TRBJ2-3; D is uncertain. Germline V gives CDR1 SEHNR, CDR2 FQNEAQ (reference sequence). This CDR3 has 14 residues. V lost 1 base to trimming and J lost 4 bases, with 9 bases between them. The CDR3 DNA sequence: TGTGCCAGCAGCTTAGTATTAGGAGCAGATACGCAGTATTTT. As protein: CASSLVLGADTQYF.

The chain's CDR3 is CASSWGQPSLFQYF. In nucleotides, the CDR3 is TGTGCCAGCAGCTGGGGACAGCCGTCGTTGTTCCAGTATTTT. The gene calls are TRBV5-6 and TRBJ2-3; 7 bases are shared with TRBD1. The J segment lost 12 bases and the V segment lost 3 bases, leaving 13 bases of the junction unmatched. From germline, CDR1 is SGHDT and CDR2 YYEEEE. The CDR3 totals 14 residues. Together with reference TRBV5-6 and TRBJ2-3, the CDR3 gives the full variable domain: DAGVTQSPTHLIKTRGQQVTLRCSPKSGHDTVSWYQQALGQGPQFIFQYYEEEERQRGNFPDRFSGHQFPNYSSELNVNALLLGDSALYLCASSWGQPSLFQYFGPGTRLTVL.

The chain employs TRBV7-9 and TRBJ1-2, with 7 bases fitting TRBD1. Germline CDR1 SEHNR, CDR2 FQNEAQ (reference sequence). The CDR3 spans 16 residues. The V segment lost 7 bases and the J segment 2 bases; nucleotides outside the gene matches: 13. CDR3 DNA sequence: TGTGCCAGCACCATACCTCCGGGACAGATAAACTATGGCTACACCTTC. Residues: CASTIPPGQINYGYTF.

The CDR3 nucleotides read TGCGCCAGCAGCTTGGGACAGGGGGATCCTGGAAACACCATATATTTT. Translated, it gives CASSLGQGDPGNTIYF. The V gene is TRBV5-1, the J gene TRBJ1-3; 9 bases line up with TRBD1. Germline V CDR1 and CDR2: SGHRS, YFSETQ. The ends lost 0 bases at V and 2 bases at J; junction bases unmatched: 3. The CDR3 runs 16 residues. The full variable domain, completed using reference TRBV5-1 and TRBJ1-3, is KAGVTQTPRYLIKTRGQQVTLSCSPISGHRSVSWYQQTPGQGLQFLFEYFSETQRNKGNFPGRFSGRQFSNSRSEMNVSTLELGDSALYLCASSLGQGDPGNTIYFGEGSWLTVV.